This TCR beta chain comes out of a study of blood T cell repertoires in COVID-19. Seattle enrolled patients during active infection and tracked them longitudinally. The protocol was immunoSEQ multiplex PCR, while the TCRdb copy is restricted to in-frame clones and leaves out a portion. The data show 60,000 to 75,000 clones, with around 90% seen just once and approximately 7% held by the top ten. Germline-derived CDR1 and CDR2 are MNHNS and SASEGT. The V end lost 2 bases, the J end lost 6 bases, and 5 bases lay between the germline ends. The CDR3 runs 13 residues. The sequenced sample consisted of peripheral blood. The J gene is TRBJ1-6, the V gene TRBV6-1; perhaps TRBD1 as D (5 bases). This clonotype was obtained from a man between 35 and 55 years old with COVID-19, enrolled during active disease. CDR3 nucleotide sequence: TGTGCCAGCAGTGAAAGGGGTAATTCACCCCTCCACTTT. As protein: CASSERGNSPLHF.